This is a list of T cell receptor beta chains from one sample in a study of blood T cell repertoires in COVID-19. Here immunoSEQ multiplex PCR was the method, and the copy in TCRdb shows in-frame clones only, minus some. Of tens of thousands of clones listed, around 83% are singletons. Sequenced: peripheral blood. Every receptor here comes from a man in his 60s with acute or convalescent COVID-19. CDR3s include the opening cysteine and the closing phenylalanine or tryptophan. A D gene is named only where the DNA matches it firmly. The listing skips clone size in some rows; elsewhere it reads once, few, many or a size class.

clone_size d_call j_call v_call cdr3_aa cdr3_nt
- TRBD1 TRBJ1-6 TRBV27 CASSTGGYSPLHF TGTGCCAGCAGTACAGGGGGTTATTCACCCCTCCACTTT
many TRBD1 TRBJ2-7 TRBV4-2 CASSQVGTGNYEQYF TGTGCCAGCAGCCAAGTCGGGACAGGTAACTACGAGCAGTACTTC
- - TRBJ1-2 TRBV7-9 CASSSRDSYYGYTF TGTGCCAGCAGCTCGAGAGACAGCTATTATGGCTACACCTTC
- - TRBJ1-5 TRBV4-2 CASSQELAGFNQPQHF TGTGCCAGCAGCCAAGAATTGGCAGGGTTCAATCAGCCCCAGCATTTT
- TRBD2 TRBJ2-5 TRBV2 CASIRGGLAGKETQYF TGTGCCAGCATCCGTGGGGGGCTAGCGGGGAAAGAGACCCAGTACTTC
- - TRBJ1-4 TRBV6-5 CASGKGEGNEKLFF TGTGCCAGCGGGAAGGGAGAGGGTAATGAAAAACTGTTTTTT
- - TRBJ1-1 TRBV6-2/TRBV6-3 CASSYYRGGVDTEAFF TGTGCCAGCAGTTACTATCGGGGAGGTGTTGACACTGAAGCTTTCTTT
- - TRBJ1-2 TRBV6-5 CASSYSRVSGYTF TGTGCCAGCAGTTACTCGAGGGTGTCTGGCTACACCTTC
- TRBD2 TRBJ2-1 TRBV5-1 CASSRRPVSGGSWVNEQFF TGCGCCAGCAGCCGAAGGCCGGTTAGCGGGGGGTCTTGGGTCAATGAGCAGTTCTTC
- - TRBJ2-5 TRBV29-1 CSVASSGETQYF TGCAGCGTGGCTTCAAGCGGGGAGACCCAGTACTTC
- - TRBJ1-2 TRBV19 CASDSEFGYTF TGTGCCTCGGACAGCGAATTCGGCTACACCTTC
few TRBD1 TRBJ1-4 TRBV19 CASSSQGTNEKLFF TGTGCCAGTAGTTCACAGGGGACTAATGAAAAACTGTTTTTT
- - TRBJ2-7 TRBV6-1 CASSEFGGASYEQYF TGTGCCAGCAGTGAATTTGGGGGGGCCTCCTACGAGCAGTACTTC
- TRBD2 TRBJ2-5 TRBV6-5 CASSYHGLAGVETQYF TGTGCCAGCAGTTACCACGGACTAGCGGGGGTGGAGACCCAGTACTTC
few TRBD2 TRBJ2-1 TRBV5-5 CASSLRLAGGQTHNEQFF TGTGCCAGCAGCTTGAGGCTAGCGGGGGGCCAGACACACAATGAGCAGTTCTTC
- TRBD1 TRBJ2-3 TRBV7-8 CASSLRQGPTDTQYF TGTGCCAGCAGCTTACGACAGGGGCCGACAGATACGCAGTATTTT
- TRBD1 TRBJ1-2 TRBV5-6 CASSPGQGAIYYGYTF TGTGCCAGCAGCCCCGGACAGGGGGCGATATACTATGGCTACACCTTC
once TRBD2 TRBJ2-7 TRBV11-1 CASSYSGGPYEQYF TGTGCCAGCAGTTATAGCGGGGGCCCCTACGAGCAGTACTTC
- - TRBJ2-6 TRBV7-2 CALGGDGANVLTF TGTGCCCTAGGCGGGGACGGGGCCAACGTCCTGACTTTC
- TRBD2 TRBJ2-1 TRBV27 CASSFLDWRGVDEQFF TGTGCCAGCAGTTTTCTGGACTGGCGGGGGGTGGATGAGCAGTTCTTC
- - TRBJ1-1 TRBV5-1 CASSWGYGQRRVSTEAFF TGCGCCAGCAGCTGGGGTTATGGACAGAGACGGGTAAGCACTGAAGCTTTCTTT
- TRBD1 TRBJ1-4 TRBV7-2 CASSLRQGGGKLFF TGTGCCAGCAGCTTAAGACAGGGGGGGGGAAAACTGTTTTTT
- - TRBJ1-1 TRBV5-1 CASSLAATMNTEAFF TGCGCCAGCAGCTTGGCGGCAACTATGAACACTGAAGCTTTCTTT
- - TRBJ1-6 TRBV6-5 CASSYSIQGKAPLHF TGTGCCAGCAGTTACTCGATTCAGGGAAAGGCACCCCTCCACTTT
- - TRBJ2-2 TRBV7-2 CASSFPRGTANTGELFF TGTGCCAGCAGCTTCCCCCGCGGGACGGCGAACACCGGGGAGCTGTTTTTT
- - TRBJ1-2 TRBV19 CASSSLGIPGYGYTF TGTGCCAGTAGTAGCCTCGGGATTCCTGGCTATGGCTACACCTTC
- - TRBJ1-1 TRBV7-9 CASSLATISEAFF TGTGCCAGCAGCTTAGCGACTATCTCTGAAGCTTTCTTT
- - TRBJ1-1 TRBV2 CATSGDTEAFF TGTGCCACATCAGGGGATACTGAAGCTTTCTTT
- TRBD1 TRBJ1-5 TRBV19 CASSIRDRAQPQHF TGTGCCAGTAGTATCCGGGACAGGGCGCAGCCCCAGCATTTT
- TRBD1 TRBJ2-2 TRBV27 CASRGTTGVTGELFF TGTGCCAGCAGGGGAACGACAGGGGTCACCGGGGAGCTGTTTTTT
- TRBD1 TRBJ2-3 TRBV5-4 CASSPGGFGGWSTDTQYF TGTGCCAGCAGCCCAGGGGGCTTTGGCGGGTGGAGCACAGATACGCAGTATTTT
- - TRBJ1-5 TRBV7-9 CASSFGGINQPQHF TGTGCCAGCAGCTTTGGGGGGATCAATCAGCCCCAGCATTTT
- TRBD1 TRBJ1-3 TRBV6-5 CASRLNRGPGNTIYF TGTGCCAGCAGACTAAACAGGGGGCCTGGAAACACCATATATTTT
few TRBD2 TRBJ2-7 TRBV4-2 CASSQDWKRGGRGEQYF TGTGCCAGCAGCCAAGATTGGAAGCGGGGGGGCCGGGGCGAGCAGTACTTC
- - TRBJ2-3 TRBV9 CASSVVGESTDTQYF TGTGCCAGCAGCGTAGTTGGGGAGAGCACAGATACGCAGTATTTT
- TRBD2 TRBJ2-5 TRBV2 CASSTFRGGGETQYF TGTGCCAGCAGTACGTTCCGGGGCGGGGGAGAGACCCAGTACTTC
- TRBD1 TRBJ1-5 TRBV28 CASGQGNQPQHF TGTGCCAGCGGACAGGGGAATCAGCCCCAGCATTTT
- - TRBJ1-5 TRBV19 CASSIASTGNVRRNQPQHF TGTGCCAGTAGTATAGCTTCCACAGGAAACGTTAGACGCAATCAGCCCCAGCATTTT
- TRBD2 TRBJ2-3 TRBV7-9 CASSLALSGSTDTQYF TGTGCCAGCAGCTTAGCGCTTAGCGGGAGCACAGATACGCAGTATTTT
- - TRBJ1-5 TRBV14 CASSQDQGRGLSNQPQHF TGTGCCAGCAGCCAAGATCAAGGGAGGGGTCTTAGCAATCAGCCCCAGCATTTT
once TRBD2 TRBJ2-1 TRBV5-4 CASARGGGPYEQFF TGTGCCAGCGCTCGCGGGGGGGGCCCCTATGAGCAGTTCTTC
- TRBD1 TRBJ1-2 TRBV2 CASTAGTGYGYTF TGTGCCAGCACTGCCGGGACAGGCTATGGCTACACCTTC
few - TRBJ2-5 TRBV11-3 CASSLGRGGQETQYF TGTGCCAGCAGCTTGGGCAGGGGAGGGCAGGAGACCCAGTACTTC
- - TRBJ2-2 TRBV14 CASSSRGANTGELFF TGTGCCAGCAGCTCCCGGGGAGCAAACACCGGGGAGCTGTTTTTT
- TRBD1 TRBJ1-5 TRBV18 CASSLSRQGSLEPQHF TGTGCCAGCTCACTATCGCGACAGGGCTCGTTGGAGCCCCAGCATTTT
- TRBD1 TRBJ1-1 TRBV7-9 CASSFRGERAFF TGTGCCAGCAGCTTCAGGGGGGAACGGGCTTTCTTT
- - TRBJ1-1 TRBV5-1 CASKFLGGEAFF TGCGCCAGTAAGTTTTTAGGAGGTGAAGCTTTCTTT